This is a list of T cell receptor beta chains from one sample in a study of T cell changes during pregnancy in multiple sclerosis. Data came from immunoSEQ multiplex PCR; TCRdb stores just in-frame clones and leaves some out. The repertoire includes about 35,000 clones, 85% to 95% of them detected once, and just over 0.4% sits in the top ten. The sequencing used CD4+ T cells from peripheral blood mononuclear cells, collected in the first trimester of pregnancy. Receptors originate from a female donor with multiple sclerosis, enrolled in a pregnancy study. Each CDR3 is given with its conserved first and last residue. D genes are given only for firm matches. Clone size is not always given. Where it is, it says once, few, many or a class for expanded clones.

j_call | clone_size | v_call | d_call | cdr3_aa | cdr3_nt
TRBJ1-5 | . | TRBV4-2 | TRBD1 | CASSRQGNQPQHF | TGTGCCAGCAGTCGACAGGGAAATCAGCCCCAGCATTTT
TRBJ2-2 | once | TRBV5-1 | . | CASSQGFTGELFF | TGCGCCAGCAGCCAGGGTTTCACCGGGGAGCTGTTTTTT
TRBJ1-5 | . | TRBV19 | TRBD1 | CASSVSTGYDQPQHF | TGTGCCAGTAGTGTATCGACAGGGTACGATCAGCCCCAGCATTTT
TRBJ1-4 | . | TRBV6-1 | . | CASSGRTQANEKLFF | TGTGCCAGCAGTGGCCGAACGCAGGCTAATGAAAAACTGTTTTTT
TRBJ2-1 | . | TRBV18 | . | CASSLDGSNEQFF | TGTGCCAGCTCACTAGACGGGAGCAATGAGCAGTTCTTC
TRBJ2-7 | . | TRBV16 | . | CASSQLPRDTNYEQYF | TGTGCCAGCAGCCAACTTCCCCGGGACACGAACTACGAGCAGTACTTC
TRBJ2-1 | . | TRBV10-3 | . | CAISDYGRVENEQFF | TGTGCCATCAGTGATTATGGCAGGGTAGAGAATGAGCAGTTCTTC
TRBJ1-2 | . | TRBV6-1 | . | CASSGDRIYGYTF | TGTGCCAGCAGTGGAGACAGAATCTATGGCTACACCTTC
TRBJ2-3 | . | TRBV4-1 | . | CASSQGDSSTDTQYF | TGCGCCAGCAGCCAAGGGGACTCCTCCACAGATACGCAGTATTTT
TRBJ2-7 | . | TRBV9 | TRBD2 | CASSVRGGSLYEQYF | TGTGCCAGCAGCGTACGGGGGGGCTCCCTCTACGAGCAGTACTTC
TRBJ1-1 | . | TRBV6-1 | . | CASRVKPNTEAFF | TGTGCCAGCAGGGTTAAGCCGAACACTGAAGCTTTCTTT
TRBJ2-7 | once | TRBV5-1 | . | CASSLEQGAAYEQYF | TGCGCCAGCAGCTTGGAGCAAGGGGCAGCCTACGAGCAGTACTTC
TRBJ1-6 | . | TRBV5-5 | . | CASSLEAGIGSPLHF | TGTGCCAGCAGCTTGGAGGCAGGTATTGGGTCACCCCTCCACTTT
TRBJ2-2 | . | TRBV19 | TRBD2 | CAGGSGGASGELFF | TGTGCCGGGGGGAGCGGGGGGGCCTCCGGGGAGCTGTTTTTT
TRBJ2-1 | . | TRBV4-3 | TRBD2 | CASSQEASGVSSHNEQFF | TGCGCCAGCAGCCAAGAGGCTAGCGGGGTTAGTTCCCACAATGAGCAGTTCTTC
TRBJ2-3 | . | TRBV9 | . | CASSETEATDTQYF | TGTGCCAGCAGCGAGACAGAAGCTACAGATACGCAGTATTTT
TRBJ2-1 | once | TRBV2 | TRBD2 | CASSARSSGAYNEQFF | TGTGCCAGCAGCGCAAGGTCTAGCGGGGCTTACAATGAGCAGTTCTTC
TRBJ2-7 | . | TRBV6-1 | TRBD2 | CASSEGQGGAYEQYF | TGTGCCAGCAGTGAAGGGCAGGGAGGGGCCTACGAGCAGTACTTC
TRBJ2-1 | . | TRBV28 | . | CASSLEILLNEQFF | TGTGCCAGCAGTTTAGAAATACTGTTAAATGAGCAGTTCTTC
TRBJ2-5 | . | TRBV27 | TRBD2 | CASSFRGGASETQYF | TGTGCCAGCAGTTTCCGCGGGGGGGCATCAGAGACCCAGTACTTC
TRBJ1-6 | once | TRBV25-1 | TRBD1 | CASSDDRQGVSPLHF | TGTGCCAGCAGTGATGATAGACAGGGGGTGTCACCCCTCCACTTT
TRBJ1-2 | once | TRBV27 | TRBD1 | CASSPAGTGIYGYTF | TGTGCCAGCAGTCCGGCCGGGACAGGAATCTATGGCTACACCTTC
TRBJ1-1 | . | TRBV7-8 | TRBD1 | CASSVTTGGTEAFF | TGTGCCAGCAGCGTGACGACAGGGGGCACTGAAGCTTTCTTT
TRBJ2-6 | . | TRBV11-3 | TRBD1 | CASSLGSPTGEPGANVLTF | TGTGCCAGCAGCTTAGGTTCCCCGACAGGGGAACCTGGGGCCAACGTCCTGACTTTC
TRBJ1-1 | . | TRBV4-1 | TRBD1 | CASSQVGTGRRNTEAFF | TGCGCCAGCAGCCAAGTGGGGACAGGTCGAAGGAACACTGAAGCTTTCTTT
TRBJ2-5 | once | TRBV6-5 | TRBD1 | CASSRDRGETQYF | TGTGCCAGCAGTAGGGACAGGGGGGAGACCCAGTACTTC
TRBJ2-7 | . | TRBV10-3 | . | CATRPAATYEQYF | TGTGCCACTAGACCTGCAGCCACCTACGAGCAGTACTTC
TRBJ2-1 | . | TRBV5-1 | TRBD2 | CASSIRLAGGVYNEQFF | TGCGCCAGCTCAATAAGGCTAGCGGGGGGCGTTTACAATGAGCAGTTCTTC
TRBJ2-1 | once | TRBV5-1 | TRBD1 | CASSSPGQGTNEQFF | TGCGCCAGCAGCTCCCCGGGACAGGGGACGAATGAGCAGTTCTTC
TRBJ2-3 | . | TRBV7-2 | TRBD1 | CASSPRTGYTDTQYF | TGTGCCAGCAGTCCAAGGACAGGGTACACAGATACGCAGTATTTT
TRBJ1-5 | . | TRBV28 | TRBD1 | CASRSQGTQPQHF | TGTGCCAGCAGGTCACAGGGGACTCAGCCCCAGCATTTT
TRBJ2-7 | . | TRBV5-1 | . | CASSSSGYEQYF | TGCGCCAGCAGTTCCTCGGGCTACGAGCAGTACTTC
TRBJ1-2 | . | TRBV11-1 | . | CASSLNRGGYGYTF | TGTGCCAGCAGCCTAAACCGGGGAGGCTATGGCTACACCTTC
TRBJ2-1 | . | TRBV7-9 | . | CASSLRRPYNEQFF | TGTGCCAGCAGCCTACGTCGCCCCTACAATGAGCAGTTCTTC
TRBJ2-1 | . | TRBV19 | . | CASSISSTPSSYNEQFF | TGTGCCAGTAGTATCAGCTCCACCCCTAGCTCCTACAATGAGCAGTTCTTC
TRBJ2-5 | . | TRBV6-6 | . | CASSYVRGQETQYF | TGTGCCAGCAGTTACGTTAGGGGACAAGAGACCCAGTACTTC
TRBJ2-1 | . | TRBV27 | . | CASSLFYRNEQFF | TGTGCCAGCAGTCTCTTCTACAGGAATGAGCAGTTCTTC
TRBJ2-5 | . | TRBV27 | TRBD1 | CASSFWDRGRETQYF | TGTGCCAGCAGTTTTTGGGACAGGGGGCGGGAGACCCAGTACTTC
TRBJ2-7 | . | TRBV19 | . | CASQAVDKGREEQYF | TGTGCCAGTCAGGCCGTGGATAAGGGCCGGGAAGAGCAGTACTTC
TRBJ1-5 | . | TRBV7-6 | TRBD1 | CASSPNPTGISNQPQHF | TGTGCCAGCAGCCCGAACCCGACAGGGATCAGCAATCAGCCCCAGCATTTT